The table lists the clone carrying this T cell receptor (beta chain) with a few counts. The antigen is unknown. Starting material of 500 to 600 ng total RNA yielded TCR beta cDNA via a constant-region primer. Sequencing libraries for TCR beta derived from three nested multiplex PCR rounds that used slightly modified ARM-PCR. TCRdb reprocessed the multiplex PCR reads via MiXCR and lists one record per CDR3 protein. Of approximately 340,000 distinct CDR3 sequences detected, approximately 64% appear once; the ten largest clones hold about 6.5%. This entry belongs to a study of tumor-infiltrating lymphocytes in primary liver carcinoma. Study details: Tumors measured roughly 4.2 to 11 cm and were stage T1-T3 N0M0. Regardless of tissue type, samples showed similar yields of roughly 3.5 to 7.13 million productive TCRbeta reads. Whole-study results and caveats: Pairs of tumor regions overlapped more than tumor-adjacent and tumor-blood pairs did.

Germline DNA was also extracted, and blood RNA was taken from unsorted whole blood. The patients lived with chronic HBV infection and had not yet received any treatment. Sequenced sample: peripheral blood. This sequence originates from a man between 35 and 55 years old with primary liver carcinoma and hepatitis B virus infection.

The CDR3 coding sequence is TGTGCCAGTCGACAGGACACCGGGGAGCTGTTTTTT. Protein product: CASRQDTGELFF. The chain uses TRBV12-3 or TRBV12-4 and TRBJ2-2, with D tentatively TRBD1 (6 bases). The germline V and J ends were trimmed by 9 bases and 3 bases, with 8 bases remaining between them. The CDR3 spans 12 residues.